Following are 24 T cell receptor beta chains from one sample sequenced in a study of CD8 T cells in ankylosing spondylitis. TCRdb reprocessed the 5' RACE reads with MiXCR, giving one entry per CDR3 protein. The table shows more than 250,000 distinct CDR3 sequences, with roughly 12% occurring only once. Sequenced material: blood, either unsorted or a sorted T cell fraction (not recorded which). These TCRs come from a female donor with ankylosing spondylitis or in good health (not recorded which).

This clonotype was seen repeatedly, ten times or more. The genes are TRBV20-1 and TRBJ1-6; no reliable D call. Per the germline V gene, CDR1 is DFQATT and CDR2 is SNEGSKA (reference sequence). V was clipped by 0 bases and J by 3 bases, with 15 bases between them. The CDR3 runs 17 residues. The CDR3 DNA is TGCAGTGCTAGAGATTCCCTTCTTCCCGTCTATAATTCACCCCTCCACTTT. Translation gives CSARDSLLPVYNSPLHF.

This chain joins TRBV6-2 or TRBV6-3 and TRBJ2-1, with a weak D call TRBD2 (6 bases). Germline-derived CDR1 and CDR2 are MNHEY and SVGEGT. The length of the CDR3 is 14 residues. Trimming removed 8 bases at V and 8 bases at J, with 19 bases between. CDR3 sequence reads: CASVRGGGRDEQFF. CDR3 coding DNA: TGTGCCAGCGTTCGGGGAGGAGGGCGGGATGAGCAGTTCTTC.

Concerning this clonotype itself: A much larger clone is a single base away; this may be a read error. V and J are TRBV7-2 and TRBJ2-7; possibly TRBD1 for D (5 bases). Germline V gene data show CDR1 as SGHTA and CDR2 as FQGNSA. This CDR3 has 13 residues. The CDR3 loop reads CASSSTGNYEQSF. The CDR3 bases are TGTGCCAGCAGCTCCACAGGAAACTACGAGCAGTCCTTC.

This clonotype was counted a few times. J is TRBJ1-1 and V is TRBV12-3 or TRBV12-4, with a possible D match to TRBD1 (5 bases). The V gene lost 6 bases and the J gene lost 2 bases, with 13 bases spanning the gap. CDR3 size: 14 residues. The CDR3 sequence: CASRFGGLNTEAFF. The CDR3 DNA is TGTGCCAGCAGATTCGGGGGTCTAAACACTGAAGCTTTCTTT.

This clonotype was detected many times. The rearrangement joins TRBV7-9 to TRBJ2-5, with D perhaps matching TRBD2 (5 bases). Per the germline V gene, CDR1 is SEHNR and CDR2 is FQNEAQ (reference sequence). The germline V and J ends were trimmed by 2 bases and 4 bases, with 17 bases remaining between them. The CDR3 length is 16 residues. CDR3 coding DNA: TGTGCCAGCAGCTTAAAGGGATTGTGGGGAGCAGAGACCCAGTACTTC. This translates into CASSLKGLWGAETQYF.

The DNA of the CDR3 is TGTGCCAGCAGCTCAGGCTTGCGGGTCATATACACAGATACGCAGTATTTT. This sequence encodes CASSSGLRVIYTDTQYF. The rearrangement links TRBV7-2 to TRBJ2-3; TRBD2 is a possible D gene (5 bases). V lost 4 bases and J 2 bases, leaving 19 bases between the germline ends. CDR3 length equals 17 residues. CDR1 is SGHTA, CDR2 FQGNSA, per germline.

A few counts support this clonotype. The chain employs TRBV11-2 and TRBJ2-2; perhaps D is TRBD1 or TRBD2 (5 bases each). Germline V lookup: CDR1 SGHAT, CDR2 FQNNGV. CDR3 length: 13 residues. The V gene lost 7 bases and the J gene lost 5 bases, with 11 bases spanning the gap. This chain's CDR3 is CASTPGRTGELFF. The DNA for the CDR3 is TGTGCCAGCACCCCGGGGCGGACCGGGGAGCTGTTTTTT.

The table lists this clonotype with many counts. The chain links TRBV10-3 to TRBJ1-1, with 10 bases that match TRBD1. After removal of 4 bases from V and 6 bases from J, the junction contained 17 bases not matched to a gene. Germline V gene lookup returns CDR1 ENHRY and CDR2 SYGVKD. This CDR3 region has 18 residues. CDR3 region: CAISASTGQGGRMAEAFF. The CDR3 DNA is TGTGCCATCAGTGCTTCCACCGGACAGGGGGGGAGGATGGCTGAAGCTTTCTTT.

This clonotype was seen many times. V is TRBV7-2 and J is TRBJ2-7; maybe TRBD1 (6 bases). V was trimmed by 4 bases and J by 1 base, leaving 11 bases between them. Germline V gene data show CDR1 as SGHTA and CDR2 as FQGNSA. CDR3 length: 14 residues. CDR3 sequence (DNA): TGTGCCAGCAGCTCTACAGGGTTGTCCTACGAGCAGTACTTC. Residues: CASSSTGLSYEQYF.

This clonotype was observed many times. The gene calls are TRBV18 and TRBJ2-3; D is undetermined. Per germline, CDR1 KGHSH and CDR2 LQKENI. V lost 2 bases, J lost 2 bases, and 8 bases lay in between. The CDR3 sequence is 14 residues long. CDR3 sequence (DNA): TGTGCCAGCTCACCATCGGGTATCACAGATACGCAGTATTTT. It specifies CASSPSGITDTQYF.

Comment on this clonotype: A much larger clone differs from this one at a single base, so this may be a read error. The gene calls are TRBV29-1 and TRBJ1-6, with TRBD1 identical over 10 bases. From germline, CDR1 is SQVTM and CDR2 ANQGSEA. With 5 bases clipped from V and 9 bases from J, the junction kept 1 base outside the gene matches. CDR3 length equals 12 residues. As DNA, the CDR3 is TGCAGCGTTCGGGACAGGGGTTCACCCCTCCACTTT. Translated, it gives CSVRDRGSPLHF.

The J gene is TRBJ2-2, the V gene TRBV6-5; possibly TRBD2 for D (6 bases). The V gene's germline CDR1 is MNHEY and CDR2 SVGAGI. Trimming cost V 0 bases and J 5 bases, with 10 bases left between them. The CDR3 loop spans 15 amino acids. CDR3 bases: TGTGCCAGCAGTTACTCGAACCGGGGGACCGGGGAGCTGTTTTTT. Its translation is CASSYSNRGTGELFF.

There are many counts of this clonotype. The CDR3 DNA reads as TGTGCCAGCAGCGAGGGACTAGCGGTAACCTACGAGCAGTACTTC. Residues: CASSEGLAVTYEQYF. The chain recombines TRBV3-1 with TRBJ2-7, with 11 bases identical to TRBD2. CDR1 and CDR2 from the germline V gene are LGHDT and YNNKEL (reference sequence). This CDR3 is 15 amino acids long. With 5 bases clipped from V and 2 bases from J, the junction kept 5 bases outside the gene matches.

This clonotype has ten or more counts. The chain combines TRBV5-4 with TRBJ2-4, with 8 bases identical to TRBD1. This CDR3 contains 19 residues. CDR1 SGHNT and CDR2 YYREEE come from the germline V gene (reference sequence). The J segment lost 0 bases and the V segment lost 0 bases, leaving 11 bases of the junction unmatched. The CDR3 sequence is CASSLASGTGRLAKNIQYF. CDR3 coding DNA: TGTGCCAGCAGCTTGGCCTCCGGGACAGGAAGGTTAGCCAAAAACATTCAGTACTTC.

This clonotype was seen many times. The CDR3 sequence: CASSGPRRYRSYNEQFF. The CDR3 nucleotides are TGTGCCAGCAGTGGCCCGCGGCGCTACCGGTCCTACAATGAGCAGTTCTTC. The chain carries TRBV6-2 or TRBV6-3 and TRBJ2-1; D remains ambiguous. V was shortened by 5 bases and J by 1 base, with 18 bases between the two germline ends. CDR3 size: 17 residues. CDR1 is MNHEY, CDR2 SVGEGT, per germline.

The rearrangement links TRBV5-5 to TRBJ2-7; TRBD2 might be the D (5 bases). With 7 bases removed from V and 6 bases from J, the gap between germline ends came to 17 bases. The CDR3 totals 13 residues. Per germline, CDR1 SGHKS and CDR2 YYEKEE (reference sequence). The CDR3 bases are TGTGCCAGCGATGGTGGGTTGAGCGGCGAGCAGTACTTC. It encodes CASDGGLSGEQYF.

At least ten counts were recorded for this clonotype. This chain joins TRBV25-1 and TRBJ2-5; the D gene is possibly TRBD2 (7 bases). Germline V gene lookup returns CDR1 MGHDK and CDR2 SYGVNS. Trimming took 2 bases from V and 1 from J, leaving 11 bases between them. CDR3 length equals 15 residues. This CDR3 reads CASSERGAVQETQYF. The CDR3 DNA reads TGTGCCAGCAGTGAACGGGGGGCAGTCCAAGAGACCCAGTACTTC.

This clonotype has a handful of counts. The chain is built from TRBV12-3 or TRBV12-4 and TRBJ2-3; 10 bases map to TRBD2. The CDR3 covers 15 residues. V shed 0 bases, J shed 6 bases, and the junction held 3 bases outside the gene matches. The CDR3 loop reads CASSLAGLAHDTQYF. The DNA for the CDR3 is TGTGCCAGCAGTTTAGCGGGACTAGCGCATGATACGCAGTATTTT.

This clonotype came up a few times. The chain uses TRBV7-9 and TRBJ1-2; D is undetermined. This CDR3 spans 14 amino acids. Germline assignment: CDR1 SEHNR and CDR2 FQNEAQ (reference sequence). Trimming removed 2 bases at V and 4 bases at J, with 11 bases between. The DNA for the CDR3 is TGTGCCAGCAGCTTACGGGCAGGTTCCTATGGCTACACCTTC. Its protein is CASSLRAGSYGYTF.

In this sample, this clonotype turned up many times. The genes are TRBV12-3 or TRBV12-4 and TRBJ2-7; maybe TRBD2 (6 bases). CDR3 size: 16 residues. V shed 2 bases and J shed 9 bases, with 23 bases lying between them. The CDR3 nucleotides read TGTGCCAGCAGTTTAACACAGACCGTATTAACCGGGGGGCAGTACTTC. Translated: CASSLTQTVLTGGQYF.

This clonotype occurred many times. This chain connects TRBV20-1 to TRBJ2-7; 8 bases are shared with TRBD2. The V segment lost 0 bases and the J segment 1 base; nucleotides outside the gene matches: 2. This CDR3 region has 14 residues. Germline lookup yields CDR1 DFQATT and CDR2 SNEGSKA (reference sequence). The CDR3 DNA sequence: TGCAGTGCTAGAGAGCGGGGGGCGTCCTACGAGCAGTACTTC. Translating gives CSARERGASYEQYF.

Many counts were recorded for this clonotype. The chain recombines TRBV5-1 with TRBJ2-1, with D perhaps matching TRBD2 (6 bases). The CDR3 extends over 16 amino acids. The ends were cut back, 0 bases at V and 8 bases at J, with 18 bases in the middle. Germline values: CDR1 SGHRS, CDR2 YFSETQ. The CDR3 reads CASSLVGGSVLDEQFF. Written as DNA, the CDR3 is TGCGCCAGCAGCTTGGTCGGGGGTTCGGTCCTCGATGAGCAGTTCTTC.

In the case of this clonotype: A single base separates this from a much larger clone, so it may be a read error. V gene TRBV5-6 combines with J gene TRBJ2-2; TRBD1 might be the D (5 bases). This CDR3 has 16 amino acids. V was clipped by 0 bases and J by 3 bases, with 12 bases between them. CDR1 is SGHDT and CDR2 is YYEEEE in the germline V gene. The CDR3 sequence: CASSLDCDSDTGELFF. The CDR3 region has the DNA TGTGCCAGCAGCTTGGATTGCGACAGTGACACCGGGGAGCTGTTTTTT.

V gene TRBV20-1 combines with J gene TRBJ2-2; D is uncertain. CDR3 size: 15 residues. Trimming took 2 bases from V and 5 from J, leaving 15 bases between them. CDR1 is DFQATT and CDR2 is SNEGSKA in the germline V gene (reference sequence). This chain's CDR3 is CSARRRIGETGELFF. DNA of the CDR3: TGCAGTGCTAGACGTAGGATCGGAGAGACCGGGGAGCTGTTTTTT.